This T cell receptor (beta chain) originates from a study of graft-versus-host responses after intestinal transplantation. Turning to this clone: Antigen unknown.

TCRdb's table, derived via immunoSEQ multiplex PCR, lists solely in-frame clones and lacks some. This sample has over 80,000 clones, with roughly nine tenths found just once. The germline gives CDR1 LNHDA, CDR2 SQIVND (reference sequence). Trimming took 5 bases from V and 4 from J, leaving 14 bases between them. The CDR3 has 14 amino acids. Here the sequenced sample was unstimulated CD4+ T cells sorted from spleen or lymph node cells, taken before transplant. The receptor was isolated from a human donor who was the organ donor for an intestinal transplant. V is TRBV19 and J is TRBJ1-1, with a tentative D call TRBD1 (5 bases). CDR3 protein: CASSSRTYTTEAFF. Here the CDR3 DNA reads TGTGCCAGTAGTTCGCGGACATACACCACTGAAGCTTTCTTT.